The clone carrying this T cell receptor beta chain was seen many times. Its antigen is unidentified. This sample stems from a study of T-cell reconstitution after alpha-beta-depleted transplantation in children. Study-level results: The main origin of T-cell counts and diversity one year after transplant was newly produced T cells.

During its preparation, the TCRbeta library received unique molecular identifiers. TCRdb reprocessed the PCR reads via MiXCR and lists one record per CDR3 protein. Found here are about 70,000 distinct CDR3 sequences, approximately 11% of them singletons; the top ten hold about 13%. Specimen: PBMCs, collected before TCRalphabeta/CD19-depleted stem cell transplant. This sequence was found in a boy between 5 and 17 years old with acute myeloid leukemia, due to receive a stem cell transplant.

The CDR3 region is CASRWEGDTQYF. The DNA of the CDR3 is TGTGCCAGCAGGTGGGAGGGCGATACGCAGTATTTT. The rearrangement joins TRBV12-3 or TRBV12-4 to TRBJ2-3; TRBD2 aligns across 7 bases. V lost 6 bases and J lost 6; bases outside the gene matches: 3. CDR3 length: 12 amino acids.